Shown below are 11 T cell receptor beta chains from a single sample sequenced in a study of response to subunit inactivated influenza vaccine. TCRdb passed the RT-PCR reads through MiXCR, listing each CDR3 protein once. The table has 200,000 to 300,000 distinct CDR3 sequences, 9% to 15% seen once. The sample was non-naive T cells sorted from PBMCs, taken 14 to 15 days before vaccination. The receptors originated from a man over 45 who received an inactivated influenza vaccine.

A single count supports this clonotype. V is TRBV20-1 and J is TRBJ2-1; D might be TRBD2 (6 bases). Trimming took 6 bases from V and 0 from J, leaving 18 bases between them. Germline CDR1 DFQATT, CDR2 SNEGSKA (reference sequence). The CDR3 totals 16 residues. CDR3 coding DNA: TGCAGTGCCAGACCTCGGGCGGGGAGCTCCTACAATGAGCAGTTCTTC. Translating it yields CSARPRAGSSYNEQFF.

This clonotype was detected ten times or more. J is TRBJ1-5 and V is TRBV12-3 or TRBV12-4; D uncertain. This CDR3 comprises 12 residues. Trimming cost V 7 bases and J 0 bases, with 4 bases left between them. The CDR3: CASTYSNQPQHF. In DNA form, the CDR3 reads TGTGCCAGCACATATAGCAATCAGCCCCAGCATTTT.

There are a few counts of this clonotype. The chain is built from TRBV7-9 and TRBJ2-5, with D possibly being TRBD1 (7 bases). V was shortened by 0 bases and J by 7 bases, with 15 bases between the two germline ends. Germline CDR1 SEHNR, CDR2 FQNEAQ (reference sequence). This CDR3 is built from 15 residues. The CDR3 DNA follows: TGTGCCAGCAGCTTAGCTGGAGGGACAGCGGGGACCCAGTACTTC. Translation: CASSLAGGTAGTQYF.

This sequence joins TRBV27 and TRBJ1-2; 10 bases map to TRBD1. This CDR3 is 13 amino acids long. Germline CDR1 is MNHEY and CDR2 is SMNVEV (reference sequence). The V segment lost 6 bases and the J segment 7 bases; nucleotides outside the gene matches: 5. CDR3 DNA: TGTGCCAGCAGGCGTGGACAGGGGGGTGGCTACACCTTC. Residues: CASRRGQGGGYTF.

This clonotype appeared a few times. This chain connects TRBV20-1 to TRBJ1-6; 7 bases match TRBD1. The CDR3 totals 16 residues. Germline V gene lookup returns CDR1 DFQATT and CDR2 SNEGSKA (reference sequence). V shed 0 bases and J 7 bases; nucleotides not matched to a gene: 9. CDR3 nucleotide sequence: TGCAGTGCTAGAGATTCTGAGGGACAGAAAAATTCACCCCTCCACTTT. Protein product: CSARDSEGQKNSPLHF.

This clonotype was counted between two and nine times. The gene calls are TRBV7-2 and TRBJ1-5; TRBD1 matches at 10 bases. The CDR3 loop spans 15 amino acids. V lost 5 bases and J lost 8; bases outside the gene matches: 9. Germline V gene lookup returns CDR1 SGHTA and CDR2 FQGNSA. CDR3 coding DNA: TGTGCCAGCAGCCCCCAATGGACAGGGGGTGAGCCCCAGCATTTT. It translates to CASSPQWTGGEPQHF. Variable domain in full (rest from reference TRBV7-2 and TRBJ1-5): GAGVSQSPSNKVTEKGKDVELRCDPISGHTALYWYRQSLGQGLEFLIYFQGNSAPDKSGLPSDRFSAERTGGSVSTLTIQRTQQEDSAVYLCASSPQWTGGEPQHFGDGTRLSIL.

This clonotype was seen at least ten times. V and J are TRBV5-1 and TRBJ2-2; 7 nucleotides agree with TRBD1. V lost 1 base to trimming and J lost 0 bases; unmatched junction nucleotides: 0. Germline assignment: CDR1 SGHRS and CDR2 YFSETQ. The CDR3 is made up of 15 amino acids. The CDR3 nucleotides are TGCGCCAGCAGCTTGACAGGGGCGAACACCGGGGAGCTGTTTTTT. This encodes CASSLTGANTGELFF.

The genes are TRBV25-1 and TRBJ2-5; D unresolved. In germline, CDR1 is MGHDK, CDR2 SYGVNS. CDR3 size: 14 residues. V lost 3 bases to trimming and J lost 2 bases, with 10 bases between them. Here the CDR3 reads CASSEGLRQETQYF. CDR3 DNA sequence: TGTGCCAGCAGTGAGGGTCTTAGACAAGAGACCCAGTACTTC. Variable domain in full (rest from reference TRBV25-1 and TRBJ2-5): EADIYQTPRYLVIGTGKKITLECSQTMGHDKMYWYQQDPGMELHLIHYSYGVNSTEKGDLSSESTVSRIRTEHFPLTLESARPSHTSQYLCASSEGLRQETQYFGPGTRLLVL.

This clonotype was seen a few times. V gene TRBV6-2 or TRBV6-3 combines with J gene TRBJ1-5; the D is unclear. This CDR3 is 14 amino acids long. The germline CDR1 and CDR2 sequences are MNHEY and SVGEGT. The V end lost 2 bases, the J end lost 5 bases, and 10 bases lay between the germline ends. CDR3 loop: CASSYVGNHQPQHF. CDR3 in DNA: TGTGCCAGCAGTTACGTGGGGAACCATCAGCCCCAGCATTTT.

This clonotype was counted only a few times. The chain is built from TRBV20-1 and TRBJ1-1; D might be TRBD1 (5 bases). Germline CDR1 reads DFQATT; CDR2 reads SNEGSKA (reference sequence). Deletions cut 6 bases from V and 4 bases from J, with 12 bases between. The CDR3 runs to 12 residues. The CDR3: CSASRGGTEAFF. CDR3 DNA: TGCAGTGCCAGTCGGGGGGGCACTGAAGCTTTCTTT.

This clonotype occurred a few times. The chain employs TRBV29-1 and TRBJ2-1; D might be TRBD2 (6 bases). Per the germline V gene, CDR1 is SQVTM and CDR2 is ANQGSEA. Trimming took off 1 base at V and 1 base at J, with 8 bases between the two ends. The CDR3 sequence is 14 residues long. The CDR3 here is CSVEGGDSYNEQFF. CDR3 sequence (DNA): TGCAGCGTTGAAGGCGGGGATTCCTACAATGAGCAGTTCTTC.